This TCR beta chain was sequenced for a study of Graves' ophthalmopathy and Graves' hyperthyroidism. Overall study findings and caveats: Sensitivity reached 85% to 90% and specificity roughly 81% for a 13-signature model separating ophthalmopathy from stable hyperthyroidism.

Worth noting for this clonotype: Its cognate antigen is unknown.

The CDR3 has 14 amino acids. Germline V gives CDR1 ENHRY, CDR2 SYGVKD. V lost 5 bases to trimming and J lost 5 bases; unmatched junction nucleotides: 5. Amplified material comprised TCR beta CDR3 regions derived from RNA transcripts. After a first-round RT-PCR with HTBI primers, a second-round multiplex PCR was run. TCRdb used MiXCR to reprocess the multiplex PCR reads, holding one entry per CDR3 protein. The top ten hold roughly 20% of the sample, which has over 40,000 distinct CDR3 sequences, around half seen once. Other autoimmune diseases, uncontrolled infections, pregnancy and lactation each led to patient exclusion.

The sample comprised peripheral blood. The receptor was derived from an adult man with Graves' ophthalmopathy. J is TRBJ2-7 and V is TRBV10-3, with TRBD1 matching 11 bases. CDR3 in amino acids: CAISPGQGADEQYF. The CDR3 DNA sequence: TGTGCCATCAGTCCCGGACAGGGGGCGGACGAGCAGTACTTC.